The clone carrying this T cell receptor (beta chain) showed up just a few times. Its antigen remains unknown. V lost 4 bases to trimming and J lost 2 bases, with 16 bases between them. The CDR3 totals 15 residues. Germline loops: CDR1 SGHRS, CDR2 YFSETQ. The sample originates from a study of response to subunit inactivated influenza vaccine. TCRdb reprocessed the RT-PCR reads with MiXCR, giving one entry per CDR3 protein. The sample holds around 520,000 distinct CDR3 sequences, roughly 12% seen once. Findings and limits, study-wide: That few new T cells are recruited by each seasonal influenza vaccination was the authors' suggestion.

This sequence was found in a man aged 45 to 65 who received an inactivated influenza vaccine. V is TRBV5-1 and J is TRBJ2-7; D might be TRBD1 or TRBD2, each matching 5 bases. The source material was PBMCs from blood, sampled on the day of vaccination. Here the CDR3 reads CASSIGSGHTYEQYF. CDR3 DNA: TGCGCCAGCAGCATAGGTTCGGGGCATACCTACGAGCAGTACTTC.